Described below is a single T cell receptor (beta chain) sequence and its context. Its antigen is currently not known. Base qualities are not at hand, and no much larger clone is one base apart. V and J lose 0 bases and 2 bases, and a span of 11 bases separates them. Taken from cysteine to phenylalanine, the CDR3 has 14 residues. Solely the CDR3 DNA is kept, with 42 bases framed from the first base. Reading the germline V gene (reference sequence) gives CDR1 GTSNPN and CDR2 SVGIG. The data stem from a study of STAT5B mutations in CD4+ large granular lymphocyte leukemia (dated by TCRdb to 2021 to 2024). For context, the study as a whole: Among healthy controls, the CDR3 'QG' motif was associated with a particular HLA allele. Flow cytometry on FACSCanto II or FACSVerse confirmed that purified fractions exceeded 95% purity among lymphocytes. TCRbeta repertoires of CD4+ T-cell large granular lymphocyte leukemia patients were compared with those of healthy blood donors. The investigation overall reported the following: The data were not HLA-matched, and the higher clonality in CD4+ T-LGLL than in CD8+ T-LGLL could be due to the relatively small sample size. Main leukemic clonotypes were private to each patient, although about a quarter of the main leukemic clonotypes were found at low frequency in the non-leukemic repertoires of other patients. CD4-sorted patient repertoires appeared more clonal than healthy CD4+ repertoires, and this difference persisted after removing the putative leukemic clones. TRBV06-family usage was enriched among the top patient clones (8/27) compared with healthy controls (2/35).

Buffy coats from some 35 blood donors, supplied by the Finnish Red Cross blood service, were used as healthy controls. All TCR-sequenced material derived from peripheral blood: patient blood samples and healthy donor buffy coats. Peripheral blood mononuclear cells were isolated by Ficoll-Hypaque gradient centrifugation. Magnetic purification was used to isolate CD4+ cells from the buffy coats of the healthy controls. Genomic DNA was extracted using the Gentra Puregene Cell and Tissue kit, and a Qubit 2.0 fluorometer was used to quantify it. TCRbeta rearrangements were sequenced from genomic DNA using the immunoSEQ assay at survey resolution. On the authors' methods: In the TCR sequencing data, the lowest productive clonotype frequency that could be detected was 2.59 x 10-5. Only productive TCRbeta rearrangements, defined as complete and in-frame sequences, were included in the analyses. Sample clonality was computed as Simpson clonality in the immunoSEQ Analyzer version 3.0. Clones were binned by frequency as very rare, small, medium, large (1-20%) or hyperexpanded (>20%). OLGA 1.2.3 estimated generation probabilities, VDJtools produced V-gene circos plots, VDJdb was queried for specificities, and GLIPH identified CDR3 motifs. Held by TCRdb, this immuneACCESS table contains in-frame sequences only and omits some clones. Under half of the omission traces to an unresolved V gene where checked; the cause of the rest is unknown. For V, J and clone size, that table is used; D and trimming come from the DNA. The sample has about 40,000 clones on record, about four fifths of them singletons. 3.5% to 4% of the sample is held by the ten biggest clonotypes.

Sequenced: CD4+ T cells from blood buffy coats. This receptor chain uses TRBV30 and TRBJ2-7; possibly the D gene is TRBD2, per 6 matching bases. This receptor was taken from a human donor in good health. DNA sequence: TGTGCCTGGAGTGTGGTTAGCGGAACCTACGAGCAGTACTTC. Its translation is CAWSVVSGTYEQYF.